The text below deals with one T cell receptor (beta chain). The entry originates in a study of T cell responses to AZD1222 COVID-19 vaccine. The assay was immunoSEQ multiplex PCR, and TCRdb's table has in-frame clones only and misses some. In the table there are fewer than 120,000 clones, 87% of which are singletons. CDR1 and CDR2 (germline): SQVTM, ANQGSEA. Trimming cost V 6 bases and J 3 bases; bases outside gene matches: 6. The CDR3 extends over 15 amino acids. The V call is TRBV29-1, the J call TRBJ2-1; 12 bases are shared with TRBD2. The sequencing here drew on peripheral blood, taken on day 0 of AZD1222 vaccination. The source is an adult in good health. DNA for the CDR3: TGCAGCGTCAAAATGACTAGCGGGAGCTACAATGAGCAGTTCTTC. Translating it yields CSVKMTSGSYNEQFF.